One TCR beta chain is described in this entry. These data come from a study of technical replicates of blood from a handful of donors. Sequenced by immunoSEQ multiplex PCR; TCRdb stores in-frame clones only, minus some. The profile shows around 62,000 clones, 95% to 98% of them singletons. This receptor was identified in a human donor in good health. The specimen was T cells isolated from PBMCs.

The CDR3 nucleotides are TGCGCCAGCAGCCAAGATACCGGTAGCAATCAGCCCCAGCATTTT. Its protein is CASSQDTGSNQPQHF. The chain is built from TRBV4-1 and TRBJ1-5; D gene unclear. CDR3 length equals 15 residues. Trimming left V 0 bases short and J 0 bases short, with 6 bases between. Per germline, CDR1 MGHRA and CDR2 YSYEKL.